The T cell receptor beta chain under discussion was sequenced for a study of blood T cell repertoires in COVID-19. Study summary: T cells, B-cell-depleted T cells, or PBMCs provided the cDNA or gDNA that served as material.

V trimming: 5 bases; J trimming: 5 bases; junction bases outside the gene matches: 10. CDR1 and CDR2 from the germline V gene are SGHNT and YYREEE (reference sequence). The CDR3 is 16 amino acids. Here immunoSEQ multiplex PCR was the method, and the copy in TCRdb shows in-frame clones only, minus some. The table shows approximately 180,000 clones, with approximately 89% occurring only once. This clone was seen a handful of times. The V call is TRBV5-4, the J call TRBJ1-2; the match to TRBD1 covers 12 bases. The sequenced sample consisted of peripheral blood. This receptor was obtained from a man between 35 and 55 years old with active or convalescent COVID-19. In DNA, the CDR3 is TGTGCCAGCAGTTCCCCGGGACAGGGGGCGCGTTATGGCTACACCTTC. This gives the protein CASSSPGQGARYGYTF.